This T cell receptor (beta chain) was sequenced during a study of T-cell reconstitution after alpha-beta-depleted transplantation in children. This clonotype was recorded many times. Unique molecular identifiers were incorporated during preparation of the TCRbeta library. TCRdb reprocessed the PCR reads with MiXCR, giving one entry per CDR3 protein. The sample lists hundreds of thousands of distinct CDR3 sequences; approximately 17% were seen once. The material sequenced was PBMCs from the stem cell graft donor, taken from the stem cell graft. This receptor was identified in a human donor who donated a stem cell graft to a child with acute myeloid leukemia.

The CDR3 loop is CASSFRTTSTDTQYF. In DNA, the CDR3 is TGTGCCAGCAGCTTCAGGACGACCAGCACAGATACGCAGTATTTT. The V call is TRBV5-6, the J call TRBJ2-3; D remains unclear. This CDR3 has 15 amino acids. The V gene lost 2 bases and the J gene lost 0 bases, with 10 bases spanning the gap. The V gene's germline CDR1 is SGHDT and CDR2 YYEEEE.